The source of this TCR beta chain is a study of shared clonotypes between healthy human individuals. The V gene end was trimmed by 4 bases and the J gene end by 4 bases; junction bases not matched to a gene: 12. Germline CDR1 reads LNHDA; CDR2 reads SQIVND (reference sequence). The CDR3 runs to 17 residues. The protocol was immunoSEQ multiplex PCR, while the TCRdb copy is restricted to in-frame clones and leaves out a portion. Here the sample spans about 980,000 clones, over 60% being singletons. The sequenced sample was memory CD4+ T cells sorted from blood. Subset indicated: CD45RA-negative fraction. The clonotype comes from a man between 18 and 35 years old in good health. The rearrangement joins TRBV19 to TRBJ2-2; 7 bases are shared with TRBD1. The CDR3 bases are TGTGCCAGTAGTAGGACCTTGGGACAGTCGTTCACCGGGGAGCTGTTTTTT. Translated, it gives CASSRTLGQSFTGELFF.